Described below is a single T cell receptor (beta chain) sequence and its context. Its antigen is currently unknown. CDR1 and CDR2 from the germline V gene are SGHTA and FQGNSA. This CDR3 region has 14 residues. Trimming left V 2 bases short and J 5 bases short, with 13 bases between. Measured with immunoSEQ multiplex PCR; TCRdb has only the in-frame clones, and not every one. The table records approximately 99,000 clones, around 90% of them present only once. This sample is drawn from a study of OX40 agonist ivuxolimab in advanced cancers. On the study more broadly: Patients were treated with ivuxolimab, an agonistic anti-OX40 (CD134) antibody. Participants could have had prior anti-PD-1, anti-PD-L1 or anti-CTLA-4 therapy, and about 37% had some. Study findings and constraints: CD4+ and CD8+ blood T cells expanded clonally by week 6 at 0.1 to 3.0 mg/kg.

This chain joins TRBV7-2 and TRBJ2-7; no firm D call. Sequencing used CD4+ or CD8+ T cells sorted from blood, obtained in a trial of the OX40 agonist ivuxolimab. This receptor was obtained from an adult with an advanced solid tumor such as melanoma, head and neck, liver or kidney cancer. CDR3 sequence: CASSLRWSRNEQYF. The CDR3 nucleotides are TGTGCCAGCAGCTTAAGGTGGAGCAGAAACGAGCAGTACTTC.